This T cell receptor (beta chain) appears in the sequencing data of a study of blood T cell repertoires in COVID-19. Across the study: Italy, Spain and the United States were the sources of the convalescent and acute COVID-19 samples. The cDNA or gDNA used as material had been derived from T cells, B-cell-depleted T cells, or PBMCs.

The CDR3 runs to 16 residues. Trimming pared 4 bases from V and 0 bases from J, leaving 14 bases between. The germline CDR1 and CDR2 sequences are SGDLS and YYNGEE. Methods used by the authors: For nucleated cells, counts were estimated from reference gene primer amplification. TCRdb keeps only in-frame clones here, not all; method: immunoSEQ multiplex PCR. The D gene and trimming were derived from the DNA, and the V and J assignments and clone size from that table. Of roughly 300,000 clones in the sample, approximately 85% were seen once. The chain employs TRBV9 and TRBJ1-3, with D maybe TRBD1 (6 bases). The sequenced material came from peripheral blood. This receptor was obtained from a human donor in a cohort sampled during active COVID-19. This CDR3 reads CASSPRGASSGNTIYF. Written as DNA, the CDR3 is TGTGCCAGCAGCCCTCGGGGGGCTTCCTCTGGAAACACCATATATTTT.